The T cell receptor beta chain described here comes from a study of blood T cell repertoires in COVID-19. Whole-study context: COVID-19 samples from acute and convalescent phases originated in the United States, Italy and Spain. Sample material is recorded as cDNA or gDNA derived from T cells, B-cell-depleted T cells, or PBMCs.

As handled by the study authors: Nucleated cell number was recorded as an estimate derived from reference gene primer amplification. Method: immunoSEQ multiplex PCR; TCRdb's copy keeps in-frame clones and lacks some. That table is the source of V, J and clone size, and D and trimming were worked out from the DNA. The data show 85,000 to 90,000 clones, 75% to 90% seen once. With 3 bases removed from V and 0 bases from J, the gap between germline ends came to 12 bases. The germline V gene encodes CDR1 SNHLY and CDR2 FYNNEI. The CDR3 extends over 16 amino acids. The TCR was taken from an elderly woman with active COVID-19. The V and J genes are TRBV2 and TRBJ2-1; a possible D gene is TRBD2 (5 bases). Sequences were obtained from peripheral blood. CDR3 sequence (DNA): TGTGCCAGCAGTGATGCTGGACTCACCTCCTACAATGAGCAGTTCTTC. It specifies CASSDAGLTSYNEQFF.